The rows below give T cell receptor beta chains drawn from one sample of a study of HIV-infected patients and healthy controls. Via MiXCR, TCRdb re-called the 5' RACE reads, giving one row per CDR3 protein. Of about 14,000 distinct CDR3 sequences listed, around 12% are singletons. Sequencing was performed on blood, taken during antiretroviral therapy. Every receptor here comes from an adult with HIV infection. The donor label of this sample is uncertain. CDR3s include the opening cysteine and the closing phenylalanine or tryptophan. The D gene is left open where the match is weak. Clone size is shown for a subset of rows, as once, few, many or a class of expanded clone.

j_call,clone_size,v_call,d_call,cdr3_nt,cdr3_aa
TRBJ2-1,few,TRBV19,TRBD2,TGTGCCAGTAGTATGAGACTAGCGGGGGGCTTACAGTTCTTC,CASSMRLAGGLQFF
TRBJ2-5,medium-sized,TRBV11-2,-,TGTGCCAGCAGCTTAGATCAGAGGGAGGAGACCCAGTACTTC,CASSLDQREETQYF
TRBJ1-1,many,TRBV28,-,TGTGCCAGCAGTTTGGGCAGGAACACTGAAGCTTTCTTT,CASSLGRNTEAFF
TRBJ2-3,many,TRBV11-2,TRBD2,TGTGCCAGCAGCGACCGACTAGCGAGCACAGATACGCAGTATTTT,CASSDRLASTDTQYF
TRBJ2-3,many,TRBV4-2,TRBD2,TGTGCCAGCAGCCAAGAGGGCGGGAGCTTGGGCACAGATACGCAGTATTTT,CASSQEGGSLGTDTQYF
TRBJ2-2,-,TRBV24-1,-,TGTGCCACCAGTGAAGGCGGGGAGCTGTTTTTT,CATSEGGELFF
TRBJ2-1,-,TRBV24-1,-,TGTGCCACCAGTGATTCGAGCCCAAGCGGGTCAAAAGGTTGGTCCTACAATGAGCAGTTCTTC,CATSDSSPSGSKGWSYNEQFF
TRBJ2-7,many,TRBV10-3,-,TGTGCCATCAGTGAAGAGGGCTACGAGCAGTACTTC,CAISEEGYEQYF
TRBJ1-5,many,TRBV7-2,-,TGTGCCAGCAGCTTAAGAGTCCATCAGCCCCAGCATTTT,CASSLRVHQPQHF
TRBJ2-5,many,TRBV7-9,TRBD2,TGTGCCAGCAGCTTAGGGACACTAGCGAGAGAGACCCAGTACTTC,CASSLGTLARETQYF
TRBJ1-1,few,TRBV5-4,TRBD1,TGTGCCAGCAGCTTGGGACAGGGGAATAGGGGAACTGAAGCTTTCTTT,CASSLGQGNRGTEAFF
TRBJ2-7,many,TRBV6-2/TRBV6-3,-,TGTGCCAGCAGTTACCGGGACGGCTCCTACGAGCAGTACTTC,CASSYRDGSYEQYF
TRBJ2-1,few,TRBV7-6,-,TGTGCCAGCAGCCCAAGGCTGGGGGCGGGGTACAATGAGCAGTTCTTC,CASSPRLGAGYNEQFF
TRBJ1-6,few,TRBV28,-,TGTGCCAGCAGTCCTTTGGGGATCAAAAGTGGGGTTTATAATTCACCCCTCCACTTT,CASSPLGIKSGVYNSPLHF
TRBJ2-2,many,TRBV7-8,TRBD1,TGTGCCAGCAGCTTAACCGGGACAGGGGGGGAGACCGGGGAGCTGTTTTTT,CASSLTGTGGETGELFF
TRBJ1-1,few,TRBV12-3/TRBV12-4,-,TGTGCCAGCAGTCCCCTTCAGTCGCTGTGGACAGACATGAACACTGAAGCTTTCTTT,CASSPLQSLWTDMNTEAFF
TRBJ2-5,many,TRBV4-1,-,TGCGCCAGCAGCCAGAACACAGGGGAGGGAGAGACCCAGTACTTC,CASSQNTGEGETQYF
TRBJ2-5,-,TRBV7-7,-,TGTGCCAGCAGCCGCCTGGGGACAACCCAAGAGACCCAGTACTTC,CASSRLGTTQETQYF
TRBJ2-7,many,TRBV5-1,-,TGCGCCAGCAGCTCCGGAGGGGGGTATAGCTCCTACGAGCAGTACTTC,CASSSGGGYSSYEQYF
TRBJ2-2,once,TRBV19,-,TGTGCCAGTAGTTCCCAGCCGAACACCGGGGAGCTGTTTTTT,CASSSQPNTGELFF
TRBJ2-2,few,TRBV7-2,-,TGTGCCAGCAGCCCGCGTCAGGGAAGTGGGAACACCGGGGAGCTGTTTTTT,CASSPRQGSGNTGELFF
TRBJ2-1,-,TRBV5-1,-,TGCGCCAGCAGCCAGGGACAAAGCAATGAGCAGTTCTTC,CASSQGQSNEQFF
TRBJ2-1,many,TRBV24-1,TRBD2,TGTGCCACCAGTGACCGGACTAGCGGGGGTGTAAATGAGCAGTTCTTC,CATSDRTSGGVNEQFF
TRBJ2-1,many,TRBV5-5,-,TGTGCCAGCAGCTTTGGTACCGGGGAATTCAATGAGCAGTTCTTC,CASSFGTGEFNEQFF
TRBJ2-3,many,TRBV15,TRBD2,TGTGCCACCAGCAGAGTGGCGGGGGGAAGCACAGATACGCAGTATTTT,CATSRVAGGSTDTQYF
TRBJ2-3,many,TRBV6-6,-,TGTGCCAGCAGTTTCGCTAGCATCGATACGCAGTATTTT,CASSFASIDTQYF
TRBJ2-7,-,TRBV12-3/TRBV12-4,TRBD1,TGTGCCAGCAGACGGACAGGGGATTCTTTCGAGCAGTACTTC,CASRRTGDSFEQYF
TRBJ2-3,many,TRBV5-1,TRBD2,TGCGCCAGCAGCTCGCTCGCGGGAGATGGAACAGATACGCAGTATTTT,CASSSLAGDGTDTQYF
TRBJ1-5,many,TRBV6-2/TRBV6-3,-,TGTGCCAGCAGTTATCATGTTGGGGGGGCTAGCAATCAGCCCCAGCATTTT,CASSYHVGGASNQPQHF